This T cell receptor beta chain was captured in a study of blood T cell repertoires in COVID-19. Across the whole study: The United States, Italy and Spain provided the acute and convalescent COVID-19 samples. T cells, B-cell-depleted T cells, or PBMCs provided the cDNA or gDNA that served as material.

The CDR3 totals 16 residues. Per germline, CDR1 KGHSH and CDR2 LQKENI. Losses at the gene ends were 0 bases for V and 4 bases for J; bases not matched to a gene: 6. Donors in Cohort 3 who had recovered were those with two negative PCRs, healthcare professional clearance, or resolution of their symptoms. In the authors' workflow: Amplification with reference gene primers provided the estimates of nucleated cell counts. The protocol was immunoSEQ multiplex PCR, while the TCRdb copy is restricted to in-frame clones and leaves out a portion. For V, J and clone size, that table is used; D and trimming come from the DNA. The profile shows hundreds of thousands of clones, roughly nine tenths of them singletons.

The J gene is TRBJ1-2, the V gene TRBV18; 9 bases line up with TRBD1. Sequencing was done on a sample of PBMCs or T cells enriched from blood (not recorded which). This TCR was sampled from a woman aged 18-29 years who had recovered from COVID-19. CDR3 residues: CASSPPQGQGPYGYTF. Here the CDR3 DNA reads TGTGCCAGCTCACCACCGCAGGGACAGGGACCCTATGGCTACACCTTC.